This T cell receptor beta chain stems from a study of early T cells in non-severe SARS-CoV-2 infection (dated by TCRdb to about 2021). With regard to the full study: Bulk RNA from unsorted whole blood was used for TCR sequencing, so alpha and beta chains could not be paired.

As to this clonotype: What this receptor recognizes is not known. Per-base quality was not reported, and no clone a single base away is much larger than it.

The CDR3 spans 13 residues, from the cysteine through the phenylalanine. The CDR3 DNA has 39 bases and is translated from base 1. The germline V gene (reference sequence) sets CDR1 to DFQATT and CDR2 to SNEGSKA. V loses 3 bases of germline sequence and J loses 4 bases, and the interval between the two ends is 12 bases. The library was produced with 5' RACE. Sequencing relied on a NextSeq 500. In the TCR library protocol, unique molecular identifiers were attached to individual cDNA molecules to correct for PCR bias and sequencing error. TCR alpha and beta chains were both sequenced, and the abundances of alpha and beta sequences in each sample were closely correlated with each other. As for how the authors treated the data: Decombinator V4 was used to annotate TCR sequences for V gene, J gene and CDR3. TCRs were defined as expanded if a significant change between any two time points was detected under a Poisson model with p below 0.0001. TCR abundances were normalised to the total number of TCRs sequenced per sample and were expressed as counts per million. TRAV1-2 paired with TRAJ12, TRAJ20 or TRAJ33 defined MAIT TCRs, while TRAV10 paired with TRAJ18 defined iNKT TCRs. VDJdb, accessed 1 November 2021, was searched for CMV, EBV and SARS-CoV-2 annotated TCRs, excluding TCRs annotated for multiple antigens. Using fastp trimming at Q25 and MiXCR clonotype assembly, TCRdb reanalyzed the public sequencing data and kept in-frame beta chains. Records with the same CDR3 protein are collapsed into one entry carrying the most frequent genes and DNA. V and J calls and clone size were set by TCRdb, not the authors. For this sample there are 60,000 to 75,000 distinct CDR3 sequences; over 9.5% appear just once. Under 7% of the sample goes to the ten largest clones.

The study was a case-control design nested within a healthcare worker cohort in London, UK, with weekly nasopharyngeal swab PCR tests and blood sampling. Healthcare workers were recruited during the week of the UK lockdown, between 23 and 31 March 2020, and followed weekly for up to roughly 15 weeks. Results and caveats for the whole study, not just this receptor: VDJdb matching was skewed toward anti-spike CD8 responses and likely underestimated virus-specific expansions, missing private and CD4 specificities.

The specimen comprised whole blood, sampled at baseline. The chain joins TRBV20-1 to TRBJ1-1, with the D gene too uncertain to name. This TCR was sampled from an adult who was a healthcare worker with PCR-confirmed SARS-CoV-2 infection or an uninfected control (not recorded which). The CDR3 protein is CSASVDRGTEAFF. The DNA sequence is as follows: TGCAGTGCTAGTGTCGACCGGGGCACTGAAGCTTTCTTT.